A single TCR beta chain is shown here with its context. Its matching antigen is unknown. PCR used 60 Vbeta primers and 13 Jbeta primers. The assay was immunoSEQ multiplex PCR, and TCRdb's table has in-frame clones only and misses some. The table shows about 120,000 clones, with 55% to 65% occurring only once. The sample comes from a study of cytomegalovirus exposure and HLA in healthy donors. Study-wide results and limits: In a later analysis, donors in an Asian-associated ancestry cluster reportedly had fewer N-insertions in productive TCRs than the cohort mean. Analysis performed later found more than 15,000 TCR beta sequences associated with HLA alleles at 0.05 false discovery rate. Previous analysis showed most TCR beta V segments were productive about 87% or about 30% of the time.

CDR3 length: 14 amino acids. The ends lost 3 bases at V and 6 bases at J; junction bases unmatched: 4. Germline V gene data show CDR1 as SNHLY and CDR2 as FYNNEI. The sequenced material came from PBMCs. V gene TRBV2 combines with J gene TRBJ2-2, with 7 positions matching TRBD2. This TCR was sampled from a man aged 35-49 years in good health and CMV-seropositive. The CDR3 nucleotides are TGTGCCAGCAGTGATCAAGGGAGGGCCGGGGAGCTGTTTTTT. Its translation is CASSDQGRAGELFF.